This TCR beta chain was profiled in a study of circulating and synovial CD4+ cells in juvenile arthritis. Findings and caveats of the study: Bulk blood CD4 repertoires were more diverse than these. CPL and bulk CD4 samples differed at least tenfold in T cell genomes. Circulating pathogenic-like lymphocytes shared a substantially higher fraction of CDR3 sequences with synovium than bulk blood. Circulating pathogenic-like and bulk T cells looked alike by Vbeta family usage.

Libraries were prepared by immunoSEQ multiplex PCR; TCRdb keeps only in-frame clonotypes and omits some of them. The table has fewer than 35,000 clones, 93% seen once. Germline V gene lookup returns CDR1 MGHRA and CDR2 YSYEKL. V was trimmed by 4 bases and J by 3 bases, leaving 19 bases between them. There are 17 residues in the CDR3. Remarks on this clone: Its antigen is undetermined.

The specimen was CD4+ T cells from blood. This sequence joins TRBV4-1 and TRBJ1-5; perhaps TRBD1 as D (6 bases). The origin of this receptor is a human donor with juvenile idiopathic arthritis. CDR3 nucleotides: TGCGCCAGCAGCCCGTCGAGGTCAAGGGGACACAATCAGCCCCAGCATTTT. Protein sequence: CASSPSRSRGHNQPQHF.